Listed here are 17 T cell receptor beta chains from one sample, sequenced in a study of blood T cell repertoires in COVID-19. This table comes from immunoSEQ multiplex PCR, and its TCRdb copy is limited to in-frame clones, with some not included. Of 340,000 or so clones detected, 70% to 90% appear once; the ten largest clones hold approximately 4%. The sample taken for sequencing was PBMCs or T cells enriched from blood (not recorded which). The source is a woman in her 40s with acute COVID-19.

The chain recombines TRBV7-3 with TRBJ2-3, with 8 bases identical to TRBD2. V gave up 5 bases and J gave up 0 bases; unmatched junction bases: 4. Germline V gene data show CDR1 as SGHTA and CDR2 as FQGTGA. The CDR3 length is 15 residues. CDR3 nucleotide sequence: TGTGCCAGCAGCCCGACGGGGGGGAGCACAGATACGCAGTATTTT. This sequence encodes CASSPTGGSTDTQYF.

The chain recombines TRBV6-5 with TRBJ1-2; D remains unclear. Trimming removed 2 bases from V and 0 bases from J, with 13 bases in between. The CDR3 spans 16 residues. The germline V gene encodes CDR1 MNHEY and CDR2 SVGAGI. CDR3 coding DNA: TGTGCCAGCAGTTACGACGTTGAGAGGGCTAACTATGGCTACACCTTC. As protein: CASSYDVERANYGYTF.

This rearrangement joins TRBV3-1 (or the pseudogene TRBV3-2) to TRBJ2-2, with 8 bases matching TRBD1. Germline V lookup: CDR1 LGHDT, CDR2 YNNKEL (reference sequence). V lost 4 bases, J lost 0 bases, and 4 bases stayed unmatched. This CDR3 spans 16 amino acids. Here the CDR3 DNA reads TGTGCCAGCAGCCCCCGGGGACAGGCGAACACCGGGGAGCTGTTTTTT. As protein: CASSPRGQANTGELFF.

This clone was detected once. This sequence joins TRBV12-3 or TRBV12-4 and TRBJ1-1; weak D call: TRBD1 (5 bases). This CDR3 has 12 residues. Deletions cut 6 bases from V and 11 bases from J, with 16 bases between. CDR3 sequence (DNA): TGTGCCAGCAGATTGGCAGGGTTGTTGGCTTTCTTT. It specifies CASRLAGLLAFF.

Concerning this clone itself: The junction and the germline gene differ at one end; a read error may be behind it. V gene TRBV7-7 combines with J gene TRBJ2-2; no clear D. CDR1 and CDR2 (germline): SSHAT, FNYEAQ (reference sequence). The length of the CDR3 is 16 residues. The CDR3 reads CASSPDAAGPNGELFF. The CDR3 coding sequence is TGTGCTAGCAGCCCCGACGCGGCCGGCCCCAACGGGGAGCTGTTTTTT. The complete variable domain, with remaining parts taken from reference TRBV7-7 and TRBJ2-2, reads GAGVSQSPRYKVTKRGQDVTLRCDPISSHATLYWYQQALGQGPEFLTYFNYEAQPDKSGLPSDRFSAERPEGSISTLTIQRTEQRDSAMYRCASSPDAAGPNGELFFGEGSRLTVL.

The rearrangement joins TRBV7-9 to TRBJ2-5, with 8 positions matching TRBD1. The germline V gene encodes CDR1 SEHNR and CDR2 FQNEAQ (reference sequence). The CDR3 spans 13 residues. The ends lost 5 bases at V and 5 bases at J; junction bases unmatched: 4. CDR3 DNA: TGTGCCAGCAGCCGACAGGGGATCGAGACCCAGTACTTC. It encodes CASSRQGIETQYF. Full variable domain (missing parts from reference TRBV7-9 and TRBJ2-5): DTGVSQNPRHKITKRGQNVTFRCDPISEHNRLYWYRQTLGQGPEFLTYFQNEAQLEKSRLLSDRFSAERPKGSFSTLEIQRTEQGDSAMYLCASSRQGIETQYFGPGTRLLVL.

This sequence joins TRBV7-2 and TRBJ2-6, with D perhaps matching TRBD1 (5 bases). The CDR3 spans 17 residues. Germline lookup yields CDR1 SGHTA and CDR2 FQGNSA. Trimming took off 3 bases at V and 0 bases at J, with 12 bases between the two ends. For the CDR3, the DNA is TGTGCCAGCAGCTTCATGCCAGGGATCTCTGGGGCCAACGTCCTGACTTTC. It encodes CASSFMPGISGANVLTF.

The chain couples TRBV7-8 to TRBJ2-2, with D perhaps assigned TRBD1 or TRBD2 (5 bases each). The CDR3 is 15 amino acids. V lost 5 bases and J lost 4, with 14 bases in between. Germline V gene sequence: CDR1 SGHVS, CDR2 FQNEAQ. CDR3 residues: CASSRGQGGTGELFF. The CDR3 nucleotides read TGTGCCAGCAGCCGAGGGCAGGGTGGCACCGGGGAGCTGTTTTTT.

The chain combines TRBV18 with TRBJ1-1; perhaps TRBD1 as D (5 bases). This CDR3 has 18 amino acids. CDR1 is KGHSH and CDR2 is LQKENI in the germline V gene. Trimming shortened V by 2 bases and J by 1 base, and 20 bases separated the two germline ends. The CDR3, as DNA: TGTGCCAGCTCACCAACCCAAAACAGGAGGGAAGGGAACACTGAAGCTTTCTTT. It specifies CASSPTQNRREGNTEAFF.

The chain uses TRBV7-2 and TRBJ2-3; 12 nucleotides line up with TRBD2. The CDR3 sequence is 19 residues long. From germline, CDR1 is SGHTA and CDR2 FQGNSA. The J segment lost 2 bases and the V segment lost 4 bases, leaving 13 bases of the junction unmatched. For the CDR3, the DNA is TGTGCCAGCAGCTGGGCCCTAGCGGGAGGGAGCATATACACAGATACGCAGTATTTT. Protein sequence: CASSWALAGGSIYTDTQYF.

The V and J genes are TRBV28 and TRBJ2-7; 11 bases match TRBD2. This CDR3 region has 17 residues. Trimming removed 2 bases from V and 2 bases from J; junction bases left unmatched: 8. Germline assignment: CDR1 MDHEN and CDR2 SYDVKM. Here the CDR3 reads CASSLTASGRIAYEQYF. CDR3 coding DNA: TGTGCCAGCAGTTTAACGGCTAGCGGGAGGATTGCCTACGAGCAGTACTTC.

J is TRBJ2-3 and V is TRBV7-9; 9 bases match TRBD1. V trimming: 1 base; J trimming: 2 bases; junction bases outside the gene matches: 1. Germline-derived CDR1 and CDR2 are SEHNR and FQNEAQ (reference sequence). The CDR3 has 15 residues. CDR3: CASSLGDRDTDTQYF. The DNA for the CDR3 is TGTGCCAGCAGCTTAGGGGACAGGGACACAGATACGCAGTATTTT.

V usage is TRBV5-1 and J usage is TRBJ2-5, with D possibly being TRBD1 (5 bases). Between the trimmed V and J ends, which lost 4 bases and 3 bases, there was a span of 13 bases. Germline assignment: CDR1 SGHRS and CDR2 YFSETQ. The CDR3 extends over 14 amino acids. CDR3 region: CASSPSDKKETQYF. The CDR3 nucleotides read TGCGCCAGCAGCCCCTCGGACAAAAAAGAGACCCAGTACTTC. The whole variable domain, filled in from reference TRBV5-1 and TRBJ2-5, reads KAGVTQTPRYLIKTRGQQVTLSCSPISGHRSVSWYQQTPGQGLQFLFEYFSETQRNKGNFPGRFSGRQFSNSRSEMNVSTLELGDSALYLCASSPSDKKETQYFGPGTRLLVL.

The rearrangement joins TRBV27 to TRBJ2-1; D is possibly TRBD2 (7 bases). Trimming pared 6 bases from V and 3 bases from J, leaving 12 bases between. Germline CDR1 is MNHEY and CDR2 is SMNVEV (reference sequence). The CDR3 is 14 residues long. CDR3 sequence reads: CASRGGGSYNEQFF. The CDR3 DNA reads TGTGCCAGCAGGGGGGGCGGGAGCTACAATGAGCAGTTCTTC.

This chain connects TRBV6-6 to TRBJ1-2; TRBD1 is a possible D gene (6 bases). The CDR3 spans 16 residues. Germline CDR1 is MNHNY and CDR2 is SVGAGI (reference sequence). Trimming removed 0 bases from V and 5 bases from J, with 16 bases in between. CDR3 sequence reads: CASSYSLQGGVYGYTF. In DNA form, the CDR3 reads TGTGCCAGCAGTTACTCGTTACAGGGAGGGGTGTATGGCTACACCTTC.

This clone was detected only a few times. The chain recombines TRBV19 with TRBJ1-4; D call uncertain. V lost 3 bases, J lost 0 bases, and 14 bases lay in between. The CDR3 has 17 amino acids. Germline V gene data show CDR1 as LNHDA and CDR2 as SQIVND (reference sequence). The CDR3 nucleotides are TGTGCCAGTAGTATTGTTCTACAGCTTGCAACTAATGAAAAACTGTTTTTT. It translates to CASSIVLQLATNEKLFF.

The chain recombines TRBV19 with TRBJ1-1, with D hard to call. Germline CDR1 and CDR2: LNHDA and SQIVND (reference sequence). The V end was cut by 1 base, the J end by 0 bases, with 9 bases between. CDR3 length equals 15 residues. The CDR3 coding sequence is TGTGCCAGTAGTATAGTATCCAACTTGAACACTGAAGCTTTCTTT. Its protein is CASSIVSNLNTEAFF.